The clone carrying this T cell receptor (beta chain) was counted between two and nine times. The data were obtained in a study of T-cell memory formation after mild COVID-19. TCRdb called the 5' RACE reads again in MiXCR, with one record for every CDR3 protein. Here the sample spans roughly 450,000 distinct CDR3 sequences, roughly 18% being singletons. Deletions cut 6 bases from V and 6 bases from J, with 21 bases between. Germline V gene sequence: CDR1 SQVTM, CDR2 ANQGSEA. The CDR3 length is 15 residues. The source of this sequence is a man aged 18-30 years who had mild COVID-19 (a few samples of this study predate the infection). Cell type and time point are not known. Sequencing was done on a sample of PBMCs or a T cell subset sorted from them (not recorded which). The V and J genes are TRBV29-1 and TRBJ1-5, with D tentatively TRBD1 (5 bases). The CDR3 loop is CSVQGEGAWGQPQHF. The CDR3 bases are TGCAGCGTACAAGGTGAAGGGGCCTGGGGTCAGCCCCAGCATTTT.